This record looks at one T cell receptor (beta chain) sequence and its context. Antigen specificity is unknown. These data belong to a study of cytomegalovirus exposure and HLA in healthy donors. General study findings and limits: The number of N-insertions in an Asian-associated ancestry cluster was reportedly below the 666-donor mean in a later analysis. Rare TCR sequences predominated, though certain public TCRs were found in many donors.

Germline V gene data show CDR1 as SGHVS and CDR2 as FNYEAQ. CDR3 length equals 15 residues. The J segment lost 6 bases and the V segment lost 5 bases, leaving 6 bases of the junction unmatched. PCR was performed using 60 Vbeta and 13 Jbeta primers. Sequencing was performed with immunoSEQ multiplex PCR; in TCRdb, only in-frame clones are kept and a portion is missing. The table shows more than 150,000 clones, with roughly 77% occurring only once. Sequences were obtained from PBMCs. This TCR was sampled from a woman aged 45-59 years in good health and CMV-seropositive. The chain couples TRBV7-6 to TRBJ2-3; 12 bases match TRBD2. This chain's CDR3 is CASSLRLAGADTQYF. The CDR3, as DNA: TGTGCCAGCAGCCTCCGACTAGCGGGGGCGGATACGCAGTATTTT.